The T cell receptor beta chain described here comes from a study of cytomegalovirus exposure and HLA in healthy donors. With 60 Vbeta and 13 Jbeta primers, the PCR was carried out. Clones were read by immunoSEQ multiplex PCR, and TCRdb kept only the in-frame ones, dropping some. The data show about 140,000 clones, approximately 80% seen once. V was cut by 0 bases and J by 7 bases, with 15 bases left in between. The germline V gene encodes CDR1 MGHRA and CDR2 YSYEKL. CDR3 length equals 16 residues. Points on this clone: Its antigen is not identified.

Study-wide points: Prior analysis indicated that the majority of TCR beta V segments exhibited productivity approximately 87% or approximately 30% of the time. In a later analysis, HLA-associated beta chains showed higher expansion and lower generation probabilities than comparable chains. There were some public TCRs occurring in many donors, but most TCR sequences were rare. The study put under 200 TCR beta chains on its list as cytomegalovirus-associated.

Material: PBMCs. This sequence joins TRBV4-1 and TRBJ1-4, with a tentative D call TRBD1 (6 bases). The clonotype originates from a man in his thirties or forties in good health and CMV-seropositive. CDR3 region: CASSQEGGNPREKLFF. The CDR3 region has the DNA TGCGCCAGCAGCCAAGAAGGGGGTAACCCTCGTGAAAAACTGTTTTTT.